Presented here are 24 T cell receptor beta chains from one specimen sequenced in a study of PD-1 blockade in mismatch repair-deficient tumors. Sequencing used immunoSEQ multiplex PCR; TCRdb keeps in-frame clones, though not all of them. The repertoire includes some 97,000 clones, approximately 83% of them detected once, and about 6.3% sits in the top ten. The input for sequencing was peripheral blood, taken approximately 8 months after starting pembrolizumab. Receptor source: an adult with mismatch repair-deficient cancer.

The gene calls are TRBV19 and TRBJ1-2; the match to TRBD1 covers 7 bases. V was pared by 4 bases and J by 3 bases, with 2 bases of the junction left unmatched. The CDR3 spans 13 residues. Per germline, CDR1 LNHDA and CDR2 SQIVND (reference sequence). CDR3 in amino acids: CASSRDRDYGYTF. The CDR3 bases are TGTGCCAGTAGTAGGGACAGAGACTATGGCTACACCTTC.

The chain links TRBV7-2 to TRBJ2-1; no clear D gene. Trimming shortened V by 5 bases and J by 8 bases, and 13 bases separated the two germline ends. Germline V CDR1 and CDR2: SGHTA, FQGNSA. The CDR3 consists of 13 residues. The CDR3 DNA reads TGTGCCAGCAGCCCCCCTTCGTTCCATGAGCAGTTCTTC. It is translated as CASSPPSFHEQFF.

The chain combines TRBV18 with TRBJ2-3; D is possibly TRBD2 (5 bases). Trimming pared 1 base from V and 2 bases from J, leaving 16 bases between. The length of the CDR3 is 17 residues. Germline CDR1 KGHSH, CDR2 LQKENI. CDR3 sequence: CASSPRVGSENTDTQYF. In DNA, the CDR3 is TGTGCCAGCTCACCACGGGTGGGTAGCGAGAACACAGATACGCAGTATTTT.

The chain is built from TRBV29-1 and TRBJ2-7, with TRBD1 identical over 9 bases. The germline CDR1 and CDR2 sequences are SQVTM and ANQGSEA. CDR3 length: 14 residues. Unmatched junction bases numbered 11, after V lost 6 bases and J lost 5 bases. The CDR3 DNA is TGCAGCGTAGATCAACAGGGGGCGCCCCACGAGCAGTACTTC. Translating it yields CSVDQQGAPHEQYF.

This chain connects TRBV29-1 to TRBJ2-7; 9 bases line up with TRBD2. V was pared by 2 bases and J by 7 bases, with 12 bases of the junction left unmatched. CDR3 length: 15 amino acids. CDR1 is SQVTM, CDR2 ANQGSEA, per germline. CDR3 residues: CSVERLAGPRGEQYF. The CDR3, as DNA: TGCAGCGTTGAACGGCTAGCGGGACCCCGTGGGGAGCAGTACTTC.

The chain employs TRBV9 and TRBJ1-6, with D possibly TRBD1 on 5 matching bases. V was pared by 3 bases and J by 5 bases, with 15 bases between. There are 16 residues in the CDR3. The germline V gene encodes CDR1 SGDLS and CDR2 YYNGEE. CDR3 residues: CASSESAGLNNSPLHF. The CDR3 nucleotides are TGTGCCAGCAGCGAAAGTGCAGGGCTGAATAATTCACCCCTCCACTTT.

This rearrangement joins TRBV29-1 to TRBJ2-7; 7 bases fit TRBD1. Per germline, CDR1 SQVTM and CDR2 ANQGSEA. CDR3 length: 13 residues. Trimming cost V 3 bases and J 6 bases; bases outside gene matches: 8. CDR3: CSVEPQTGFEQYF. CDR3 nucleotide sequence: TGCAGCGTTGAGCCTCAGACAGGGTTCGAGCAGTACTTC.

This chain uses TRBV15 with TRBJ2-5; D not certain. V lost 8 bases to trimming and J lost 5 bases, with 15 bases between them. Germline CDR1 and CDR2: LNHNV and YYDKDF (reference sequence). This CDR3 region has 13 residues. The CDR3 loop is CATSTSPSETQYF. CDR3 DNA sequence: TGTGCCACCTCAACTTCGCCTTCCGAGACCCAGTACTTC.

The V and J genes are TRBV7-9 and TRBJ1-3; D is ambiguous. V was shortened by 3 bases and J by 0 bases, with 9 bases between the two germline ends. Germline CDR1 and CDR2: SEHNR and FQNEAQ (reference sequence). The CDR3 covers 15 residues. The CDR3 bases are TGTGCCAGCAGCTTTGCGGTCACCTCTGGAAACACCATATATTTT. It encodes CASSFAVTSGNTIYF.

The V call is TRBV6-5, the J call TRBJ2-7; 11 bases agree with TRBD1. Germline CDR1 reads MNHEY; CDR2 reads SVGAGI. V shed 0 bases, J shed 3 bases, and the junction held 4 bases outside the gene matches. The CDR3 extends over 16 amino acids. CDR3 sequence reads: CASSYSLGQGVYEQYF. The DNA of the CDR3 is TGTGCCAGCAGTTACTCACTGGGACAGGGGGTCTACGAGCAGTACTTC.

The rearrangement uses TRBV11-3 and TRBJ2-5; 9 nucleotides agree with TRBD1. The CDR3 loop spans 16 amino acids. Germline CDR1 reads SGHNT; CDR2 reads YENEEA. V lost 5 bases to trimming and J lost 0 bases; unmatched junction nucleotides: 7. CDR3 DNA sequence: TGTGCCAGCAGCGTACCGGGACAGGGTTACCAAGAGACCCAGTACTTC. Protein sequence: CASSVPGQGYQETQYF.

J is TRBJ2-2 and V is TRBV19; 14 bases are shared with TRBD2. There are 18 residues in the CDR3. Unmatched junction bases numbered 5, after V lost 4 bases and J lost 1 base. Germline V lookup: CDR1 LNHDA, CDR2 SQIVND (reference sequence). CDR3 bases: TGTGCCAGTAGTAAAGGACTAGCGGGAGGTATGAACACCGGGGAGCTGTTTTTT. The encoded protein is CASSKGLAGGMNTGELFF.

The chain carries TRBV19 and TRBJ1-2, with 7 bases fitting TRBD1. This CDR3 contains 15 residues. Germline-derived CDR1 and CDR2 are LNHDA and SQIVND (reference sequence). Germline trimming cut 7 bases from V and 4 bases from J; bases unmatched to any gene: 12. DNA for the CDR3: TGTGCCAGTACTCCCGGCAGGGGGAGGTTCTATGGCTACACCTTC. It translates to CASTPGRGRFYGYTF.

The V gene is TRBV18, the J gene TRBJ2-2; D call uncertain. V gave up 2 bases and J gave up 6 bases, with 10 bases separating them. Per the germline V gene, CDR1 is KGHSH and CDR2 is LQKENI. This CDR3 is built from 14 residues. CDR3 coding DNA: TGTGCCAGCTCACCAGGACCCCTCCCCGGGGAGCTGTTTTTT. Its protein is CASSPGPLPGELFF. The variable domain in full, with the rest retrieved from reference TRBV18 and TRBJ2-2, is NAGVMQNPRHLVRRRGQEARLRCSPMKGHSHVYWYRQLPEEGLKFMVYLQKENIIDESGMPKERFSAEFPKEGPSILRIQQVVRGDSAAYFCASSPGPLPGELFFGEGSRLTVL.

The chain links TRBV5-1 to TRBJ2-7, with a weak D call TRBD1 (5 bases). The CDR3 is 13 amino acids. Trimming cost V 0 bases and J 3 bases, with 7 bases left between them. Germline assignment: CDR1 SGHRS and CDR2 YFSETQ. CDR3 sequence reads: CASSLDRYYEQYF. CDR3 nucleotides: TGCGCCAGCAGCTTGGACAGGTACTACGAGCAGTACTTC.

In this sample, this clone turned up a few times. This specimen includes other DNA sequences encoding the same CDR3. The rearrangement uses TRBV25-1 and TRBJ2-1, with D possibly called TRBD1 or TRBD2 (5 bases each). Germline loops: CDR1 MGHDK, CDR2 SYGVNS. Trimming cost V 1 base and J 0 bases, with 7 bases left between them. This CDR3 spans 15 amino acids. In DNA, the CDR3 is TGTGCCAGCAGTGAATCGGGGACCTCCTACAATGAGCAGTTCTTC. Its protein product is CASSESGTSYNEQFF.

The chain employs TRBV6-5 and TRBJ2-1, with TRBD2 as a possible D gene (6 bases). The CDR3 consists of 16 residues. Germline V CDR1 and CDR2: MNHEY, SVGAGI. V lost 0 bases to trimming and J lost 7 bases, with 16 bases between them. CDR3 nucleotides: TGTGCCAGCAGTTACTCGGGGTCGTCAGGAGGGAATGAGCAGTTCTTC. Translation gives CASSYSGSSGGNEQFF.

In this sample, this clone turned up a few times. The chain uses TRBV28 and TRBJ2-7; 11 bases line up with TRBD2. Germline values: CDR1 MDHEN, CDR2 SYDVKM. The CDR3 contains 14 residues. V lost 7 bases, J lost 4 bases, and 6 bases stayed unmatched. The CDR3 spells CASKLAGVGYEQYF. DNA for the CDR3: TGTGCCAGCAAACTAGCGGGAGTAGGGTACGAGCAGTACTTC.

V is TRBV6-1 and J is TRBJ1-5; 8 nucleotides match TRBD1. Germline CDR1 and CDR2: MNHNS and SASEGT. CDR3 length equals 13 residues. Germline trimming cut 4 bases from V and 12 bases from J; bases unmatched to any gene: 8. CDR3 bases: TGTGCCAGCAGTGCGCAGGGACAGGTGCTCCAGCATTTT. Translated, it gives CASSAQGQVLQHF.

V usage is TRBV1 and J usage is TRBJ1-2; the DNA was not used to check the table's D call, TRBD1. TRBV1 is a documented pseudogene. The CDR3 covers 17 residues. This CDR3 is CTSSQEGGQILGHGYTF. Here the CDR3 DNA reads TGCACCAGCAGCCAAGAAGGGGGACAAATTTTAGGACATGGCTACACCTTC.

The rearrangement uses TRBV5-1 and TRBJ1-1; 7 bases match TRBD1. With V trimmed by 4 bases and J by 5 bases, 2 bases remained unmatched. The CDR3 extends over 12 amino acids. CDR1 is SGHRS and CDR2 is YFSETQ in the germline V gene. CDR3 amino acids: CASSVQGTEAFF. The DNA for the CDR3 is TGCGCCAGCAGCGTACAGGGGACTGAAGCTTTCTTT.

The chain links TRBV7-3 to TRBJ2-7; perhaps TRBD2 as D (5 bases). The V gene's germline CDR1 is SGHTA and CDR2 FQGTGA. Trimming took 5 bases from V and 1 from J, leaving 12 bases between them. CDR3 length equals 14 residues. CDR3 DNA: TGTGCCAGCAGCCCCTTAGCGTCTTCCTACGAGCAGTACTTC. Protein sequence: CASSPLASSYEQYF.

The chain uses TRBV6-1 and TRBJ2-3; D is possibly TRBD1 or TRBD2 (5 bases each). The germline gives CDR1 MNHNS, CDR2 SASEGT. This CDR3 has 15 residues. Trimming left V 2 bases short and J 4 bases short, with 13 bases between. The DNA of the CDR3 is TGTGCCAGCAGTGAACCGGGGCAGGTGCCAGATACGCAGTATTTT. This gives the protein CASSEPGQVPDTQYF.

This clone was picked up a small number of times. V is TRBV10-3 and J is TRBJ2-3; 9 nucleotides line up with TRBD2. V gave up 7 bases and J gave up 6 bases; unmatched junction bases: 5. Germline V lookup: CDR1 ENHRY, CDR2 SYGVKD. This CDR3 has 13 residues. The CDR3 coding sequence is TGTGCCATCAAAGGGACTAGCCAGGATACGCAGTATTTT. It specifies CAIKGTSQDTQYF.